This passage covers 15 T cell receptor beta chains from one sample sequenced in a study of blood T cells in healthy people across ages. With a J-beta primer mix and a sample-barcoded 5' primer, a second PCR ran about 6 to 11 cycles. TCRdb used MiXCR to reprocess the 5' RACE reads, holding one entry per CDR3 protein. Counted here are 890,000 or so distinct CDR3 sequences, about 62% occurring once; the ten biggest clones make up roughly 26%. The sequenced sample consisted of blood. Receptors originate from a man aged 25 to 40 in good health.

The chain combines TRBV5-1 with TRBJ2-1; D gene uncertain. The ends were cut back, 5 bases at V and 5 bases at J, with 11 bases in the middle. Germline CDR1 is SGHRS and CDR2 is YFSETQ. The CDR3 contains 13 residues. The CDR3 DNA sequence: TGCGCCAGCAGGGGCGGATTAGACAATGAGCAGTTCTTC. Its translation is CASRGGLDNEQFF. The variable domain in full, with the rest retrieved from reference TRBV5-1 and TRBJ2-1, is KAGVTQTPRYLIKTRGQQVTLSCSPISGHRSVSWYQQTPGQGLQFLFEYFSETQRNKGNFPGRFSGRQFSNSRSEMNVSTLELGDSALYLCASRGGLDNEQFFGPGTRLTVL.

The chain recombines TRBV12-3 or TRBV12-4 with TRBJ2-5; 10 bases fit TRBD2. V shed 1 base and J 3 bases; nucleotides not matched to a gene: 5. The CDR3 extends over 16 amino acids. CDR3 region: CASSLEASGGKETQYF. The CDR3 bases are TGTGCCAGCAGTTTAGAAGCTAGCGGGGGAAAAGAGACCCAGTACTTC.

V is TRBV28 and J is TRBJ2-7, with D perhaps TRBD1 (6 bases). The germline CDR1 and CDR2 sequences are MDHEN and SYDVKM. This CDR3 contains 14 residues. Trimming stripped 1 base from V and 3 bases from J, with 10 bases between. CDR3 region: CASSLSDRVYEQYF. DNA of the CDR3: TGTGCCAGCAGTTTATCGGACAGAGTCTACGAGCAGTACTTC.

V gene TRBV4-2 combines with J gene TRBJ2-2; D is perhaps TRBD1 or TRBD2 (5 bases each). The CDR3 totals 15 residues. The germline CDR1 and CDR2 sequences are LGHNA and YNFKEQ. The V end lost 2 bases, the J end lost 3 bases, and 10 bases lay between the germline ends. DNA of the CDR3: TGTGCCAGCAGCCAACGAGGGGCGGACACCGGGGAGCTGTTTTTT. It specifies CASSQRGADTGELFF.

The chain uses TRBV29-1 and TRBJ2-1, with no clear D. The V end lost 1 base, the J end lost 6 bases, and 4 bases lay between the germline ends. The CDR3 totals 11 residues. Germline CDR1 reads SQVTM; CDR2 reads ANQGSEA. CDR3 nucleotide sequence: TGCAGCGTTGAAGGCCTCAATGAGCAGTTCTTC. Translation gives CSVEGLNEQFF.

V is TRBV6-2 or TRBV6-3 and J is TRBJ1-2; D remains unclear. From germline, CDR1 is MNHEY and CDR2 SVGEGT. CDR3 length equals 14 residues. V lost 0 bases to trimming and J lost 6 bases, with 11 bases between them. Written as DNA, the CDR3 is TGTGCCAGCAGTTACTCCACCCTGGCCCATGGCTACACCTTC. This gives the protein CASSYSTLAHGYTF.

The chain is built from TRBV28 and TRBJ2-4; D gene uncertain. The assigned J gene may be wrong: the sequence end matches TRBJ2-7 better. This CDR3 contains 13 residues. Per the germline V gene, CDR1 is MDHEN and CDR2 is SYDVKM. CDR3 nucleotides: TGTGCCAGCAGTCTCTGGGCGAACTACGAGCAGTACTTC. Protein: CASSLWANYEQYF.

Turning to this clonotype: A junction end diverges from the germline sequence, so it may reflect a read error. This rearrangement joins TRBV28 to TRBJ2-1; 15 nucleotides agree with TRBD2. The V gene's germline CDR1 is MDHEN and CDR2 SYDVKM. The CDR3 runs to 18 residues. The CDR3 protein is CASSRTGLAGGNYNERFF. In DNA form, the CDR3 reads TGTGCCAGCAGTCGCACGGGACTAGCGGGGGGCAACTACAATGAGCGGTTCTTC. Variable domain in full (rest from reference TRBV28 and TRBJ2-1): DVKVTQSSRYLVKRTGEKVFLECVQDMDHENMFWYRQDPGLGLRLIYFSYDVKMKEKGDIPEGYSVSREKKERFSLILESASTNQTSMYLCASSRTGLAGGNYNERFFGPGTRLTVL.

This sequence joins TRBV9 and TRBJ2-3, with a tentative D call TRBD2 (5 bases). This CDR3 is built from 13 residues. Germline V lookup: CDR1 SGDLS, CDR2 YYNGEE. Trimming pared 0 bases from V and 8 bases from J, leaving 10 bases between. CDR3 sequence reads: CASSVANEGTQYF. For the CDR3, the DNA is TGTGCCAGCAGCGTAGCAAACGAGGGTACGCAGTATTTT.

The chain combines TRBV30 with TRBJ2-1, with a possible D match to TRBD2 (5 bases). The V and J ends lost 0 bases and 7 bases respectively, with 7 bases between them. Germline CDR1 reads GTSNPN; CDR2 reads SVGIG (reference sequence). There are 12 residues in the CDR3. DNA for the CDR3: TGTGCCTGGAGTGTACGGAGGAATGAGCAGTTCTTC. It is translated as CAWSVRRNEQFF.

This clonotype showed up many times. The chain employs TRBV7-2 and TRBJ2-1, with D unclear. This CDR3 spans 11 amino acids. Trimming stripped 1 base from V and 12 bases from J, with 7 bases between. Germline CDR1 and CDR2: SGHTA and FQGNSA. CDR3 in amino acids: CASSLGPGQFF. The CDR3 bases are TGTGCCAGCAGCTTAGGCCCCGGGCAGTTCTTC.

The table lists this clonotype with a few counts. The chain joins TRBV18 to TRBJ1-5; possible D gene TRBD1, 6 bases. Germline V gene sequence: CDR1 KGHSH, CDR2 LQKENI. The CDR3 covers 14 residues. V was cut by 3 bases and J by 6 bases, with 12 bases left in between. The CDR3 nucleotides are TGTGCCAGCTCACCGACAGGAGCCGGTCAGCCCCAGCATTTT. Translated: CASSPTGAGQPQHF.

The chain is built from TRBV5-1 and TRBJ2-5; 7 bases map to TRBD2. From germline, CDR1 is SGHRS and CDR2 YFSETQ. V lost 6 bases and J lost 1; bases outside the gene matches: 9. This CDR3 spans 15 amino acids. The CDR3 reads CASTPAGEIQETQYF. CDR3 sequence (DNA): TGCGCCAGCACCCCTGCGGGGGAGATCCAAGAGACCCAGTACTTC.

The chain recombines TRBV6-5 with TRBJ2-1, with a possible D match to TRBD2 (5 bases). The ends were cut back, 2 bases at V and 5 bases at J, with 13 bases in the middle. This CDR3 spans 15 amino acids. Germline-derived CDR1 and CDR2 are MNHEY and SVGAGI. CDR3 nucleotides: TGTGCCAGCAGTTACGACTTGTCGCGGGACAATGAGCAGTTCTTC. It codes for CASSYDLSRDNEQFF.

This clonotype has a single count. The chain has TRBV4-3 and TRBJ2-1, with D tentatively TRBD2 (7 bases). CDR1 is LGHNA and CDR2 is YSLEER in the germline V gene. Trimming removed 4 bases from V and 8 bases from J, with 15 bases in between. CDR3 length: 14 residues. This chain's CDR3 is CASSPLGGGYEQFF. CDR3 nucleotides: TGCGCCAGCAGCCCCCTTGGGGGGGGCTATGAGCAGTTCTTC.